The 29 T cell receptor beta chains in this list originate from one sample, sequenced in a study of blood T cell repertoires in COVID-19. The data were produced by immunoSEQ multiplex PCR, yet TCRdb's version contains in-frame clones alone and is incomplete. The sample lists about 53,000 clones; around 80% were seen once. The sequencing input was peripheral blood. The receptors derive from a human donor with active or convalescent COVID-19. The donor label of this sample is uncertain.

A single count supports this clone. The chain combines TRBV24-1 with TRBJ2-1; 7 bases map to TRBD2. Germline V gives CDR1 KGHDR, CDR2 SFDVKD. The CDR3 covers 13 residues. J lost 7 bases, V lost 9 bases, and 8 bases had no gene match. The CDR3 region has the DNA TGTGCCACCGGCGGGAGCGGGGTGAATGAGCAGTTCTTC. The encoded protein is CATGGSGVNEQFF.

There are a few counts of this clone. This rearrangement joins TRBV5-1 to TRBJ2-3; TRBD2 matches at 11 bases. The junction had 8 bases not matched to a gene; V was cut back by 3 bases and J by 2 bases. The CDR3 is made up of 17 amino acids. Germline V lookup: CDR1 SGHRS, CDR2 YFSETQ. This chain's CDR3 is CASSSYLAGGDTDTQYF. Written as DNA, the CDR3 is TGCGCCAGCAGCTCATACTTAGCGGGAGGGGACACAGATACGCAGTATTTT.

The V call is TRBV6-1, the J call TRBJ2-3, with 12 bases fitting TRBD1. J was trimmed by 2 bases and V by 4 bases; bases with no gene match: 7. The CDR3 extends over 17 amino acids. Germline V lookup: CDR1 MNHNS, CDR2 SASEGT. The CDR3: CASSVLGQGAITDTQYF. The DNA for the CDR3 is TGTGCCAGCAGTGTATTGGGACAGGGGGCGATCACAGATACGCAGTATTTT.

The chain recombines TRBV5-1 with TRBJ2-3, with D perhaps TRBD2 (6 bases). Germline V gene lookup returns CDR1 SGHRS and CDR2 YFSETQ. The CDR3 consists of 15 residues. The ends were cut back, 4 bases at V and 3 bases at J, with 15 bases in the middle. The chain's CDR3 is CASSSWGVETDTQYF. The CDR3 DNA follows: TGCGCCAGCAGCAGCTGGGGGGTCGAGACAGATACGCAGTATTTT.

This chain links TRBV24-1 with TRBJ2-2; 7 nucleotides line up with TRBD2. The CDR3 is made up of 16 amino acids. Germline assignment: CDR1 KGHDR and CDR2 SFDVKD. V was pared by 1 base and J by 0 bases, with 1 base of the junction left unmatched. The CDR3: CATSDLAGSNTGELFF. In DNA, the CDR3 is TGTGCCACCAGTGATTTAGCGGGATCGAACACCGGGGAGCTGTTTTTT.

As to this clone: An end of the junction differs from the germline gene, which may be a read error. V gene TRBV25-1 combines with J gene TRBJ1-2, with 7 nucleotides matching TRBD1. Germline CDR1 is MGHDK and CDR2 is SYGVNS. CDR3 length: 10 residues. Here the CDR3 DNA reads TGTGCCAGCGGGGAGAGGGGGCTAGAGTTC. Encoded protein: CASGERGLEF.

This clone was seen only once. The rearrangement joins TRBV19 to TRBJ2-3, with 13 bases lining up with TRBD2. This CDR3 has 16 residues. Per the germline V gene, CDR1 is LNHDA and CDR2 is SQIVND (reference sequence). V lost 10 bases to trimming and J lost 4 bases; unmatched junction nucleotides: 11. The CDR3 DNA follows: TGTGCCACCCACTGGACTAGCGGGAGATATTCAGATACGCAGTATTTT. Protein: CATHWTSGRYSDTQYF. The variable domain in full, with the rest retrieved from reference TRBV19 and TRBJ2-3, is DGGITQSPKYLFRKEGQNVTLSCEQNLNHDAMYWYRQDPGQGLRLIYYSQIVNDFQKGDIAEGYSVSREKKESFPLTVTSAQKNPTAFYLCATHWTSGRYSDTQYFGPGTRLTVL.

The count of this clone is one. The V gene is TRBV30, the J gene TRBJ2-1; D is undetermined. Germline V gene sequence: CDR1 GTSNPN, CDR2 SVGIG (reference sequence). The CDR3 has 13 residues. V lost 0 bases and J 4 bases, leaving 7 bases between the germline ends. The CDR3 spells CAWSVNLYNEQFF. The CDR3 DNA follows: TGTGCCTGGAGTGTAAACCTATACAATGAGCAGTTCTTC. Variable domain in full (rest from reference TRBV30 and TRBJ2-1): SQTIHQWPATLVQPVGSPLSLECTVEGTSNPNLYWYRQAAGRGLQLLFYSVGIGQISSEVPQNLSASRPQDRQFILSSKKLLLSDSGFYLCAWSVNLYNEQFFGPGTRLTVL.

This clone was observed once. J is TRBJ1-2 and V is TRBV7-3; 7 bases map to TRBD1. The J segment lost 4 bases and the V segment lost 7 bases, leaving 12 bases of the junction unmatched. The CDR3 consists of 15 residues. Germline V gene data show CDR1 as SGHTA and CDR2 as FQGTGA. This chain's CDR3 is CASKGQGEVGYGYTF. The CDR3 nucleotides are TGTGCCAGCAAGGGTCAGGGGGAAGTAGGCTATGGCTACACCTTC.

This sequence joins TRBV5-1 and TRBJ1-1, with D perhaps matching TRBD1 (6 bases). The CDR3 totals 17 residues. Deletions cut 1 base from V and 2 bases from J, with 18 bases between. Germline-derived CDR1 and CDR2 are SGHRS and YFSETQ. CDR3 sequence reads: CASSLYWLDSGNTEAFF. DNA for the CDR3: TGCGCCAGCAGCTTGTACTGGTTGGACAGTGGTAACACTGAAGCTTTCTTT.

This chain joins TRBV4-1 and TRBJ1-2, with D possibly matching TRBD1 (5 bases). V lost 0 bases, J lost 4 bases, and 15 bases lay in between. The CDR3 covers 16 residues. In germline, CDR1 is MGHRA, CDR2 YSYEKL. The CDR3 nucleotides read TGCGCCAGCAGCCAAGAGAAGAGGGAGGGGAGCTATGGCTACACCTTC. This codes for CASSQEKREGSYGYTF.

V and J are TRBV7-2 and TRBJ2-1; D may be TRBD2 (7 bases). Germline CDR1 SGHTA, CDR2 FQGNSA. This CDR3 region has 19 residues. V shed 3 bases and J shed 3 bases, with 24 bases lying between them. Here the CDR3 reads CASSFTGSPLAVDYNEQFF. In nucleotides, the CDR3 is TGTGCCAGCAGCTTTACAGGGTCTCCGCTAGCGGTCGACTACAATGAGCAGTTCTTC.

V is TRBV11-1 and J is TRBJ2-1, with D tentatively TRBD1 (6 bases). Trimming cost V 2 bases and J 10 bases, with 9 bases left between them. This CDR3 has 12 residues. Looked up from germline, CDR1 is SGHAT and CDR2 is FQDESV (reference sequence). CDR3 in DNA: TGTGCCAGCAGCTTACAGGGGCAGGAGCAGTTCTTC. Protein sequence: CASSLQGQEQFF.

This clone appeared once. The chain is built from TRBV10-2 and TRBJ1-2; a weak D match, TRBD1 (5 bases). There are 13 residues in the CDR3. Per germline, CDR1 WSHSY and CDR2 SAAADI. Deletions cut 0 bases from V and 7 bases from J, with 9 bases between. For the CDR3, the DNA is TGCGCCAGCAGTGAGTCAGTAAGGGGTGGCTACACCTTC. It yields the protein CASSESVRGGYTF.

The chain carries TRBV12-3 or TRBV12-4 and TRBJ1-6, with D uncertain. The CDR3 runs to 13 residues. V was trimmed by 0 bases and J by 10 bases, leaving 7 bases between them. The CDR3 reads CASSLARESPLHF. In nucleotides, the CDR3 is TGTGCCAGCAGTTTAGCCCGGGAATCACCCCTCCACTTT.

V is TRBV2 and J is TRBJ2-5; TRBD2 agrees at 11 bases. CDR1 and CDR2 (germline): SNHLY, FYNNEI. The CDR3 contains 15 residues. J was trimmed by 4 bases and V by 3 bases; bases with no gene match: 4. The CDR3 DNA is TGTGCCAGCAGTGATGTACTAGCGGGAGTAGAGACCCAGTACTTC. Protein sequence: CASSDVLAGVETQYF.

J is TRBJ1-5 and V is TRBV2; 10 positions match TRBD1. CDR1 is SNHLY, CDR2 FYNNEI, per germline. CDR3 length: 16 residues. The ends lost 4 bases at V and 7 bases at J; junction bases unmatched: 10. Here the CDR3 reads CASSVTRQGAGQPQHF. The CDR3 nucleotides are TGTGCCAGCAGTGTAACCCGACAGGGGGCCGGGCAGCCCCAGCATTTT.

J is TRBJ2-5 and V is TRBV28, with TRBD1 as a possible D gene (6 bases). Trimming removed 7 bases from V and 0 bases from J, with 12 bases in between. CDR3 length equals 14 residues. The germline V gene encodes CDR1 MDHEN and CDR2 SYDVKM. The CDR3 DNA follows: TGTGCCAGCACAGGACAGCCGAACCAAGAGACCCAGTACTTC. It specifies CASTGQPNQETQYF.

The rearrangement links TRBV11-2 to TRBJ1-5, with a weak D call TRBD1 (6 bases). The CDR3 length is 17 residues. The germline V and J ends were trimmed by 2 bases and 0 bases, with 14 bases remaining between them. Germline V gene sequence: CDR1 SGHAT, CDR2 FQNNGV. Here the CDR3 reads CASSLSGGQHSNQPQHF. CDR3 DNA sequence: TGTGCCAGCAGCTTATCCGGCGGACAGCATAGCAATCAGCCCCAGCATTTT.

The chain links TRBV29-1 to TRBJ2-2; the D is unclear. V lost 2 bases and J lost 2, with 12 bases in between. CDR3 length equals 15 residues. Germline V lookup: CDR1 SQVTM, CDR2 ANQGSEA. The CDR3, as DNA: TGCAGCGTTGAAATTCCGAGAGGTAACACCGGGGAGCTGTTTTTT. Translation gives CSVEIPRGNTGELFF.

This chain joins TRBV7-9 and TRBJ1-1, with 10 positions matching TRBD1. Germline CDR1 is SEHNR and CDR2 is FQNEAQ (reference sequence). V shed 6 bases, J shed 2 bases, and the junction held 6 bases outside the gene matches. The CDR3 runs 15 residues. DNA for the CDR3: TGTGCCAGCAGGCGACAGGGGGCTTTTAACACTGAAGCTTTCTTT. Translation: CASRRQGAFNTEAFF.

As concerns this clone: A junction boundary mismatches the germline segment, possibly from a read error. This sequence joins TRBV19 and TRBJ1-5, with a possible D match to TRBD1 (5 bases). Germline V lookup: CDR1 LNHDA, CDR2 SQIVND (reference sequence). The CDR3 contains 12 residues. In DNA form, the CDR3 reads TGTGCCAGTAGTATATCTCGACAGCCCGCCAATTTT. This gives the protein CASSISRQPANF.

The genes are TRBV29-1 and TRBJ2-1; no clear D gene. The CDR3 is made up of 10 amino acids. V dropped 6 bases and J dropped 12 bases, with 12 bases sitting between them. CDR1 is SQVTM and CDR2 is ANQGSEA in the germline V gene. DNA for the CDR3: TGCAGCGTGGCCCTAGATGCGCAGTTCTTC. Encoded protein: CSVALDAQFF.

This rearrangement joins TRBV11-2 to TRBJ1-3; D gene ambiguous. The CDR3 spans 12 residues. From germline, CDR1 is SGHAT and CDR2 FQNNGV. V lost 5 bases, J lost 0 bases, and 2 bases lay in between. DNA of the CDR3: TGTGCCAGCAGCCTCTCTGGAAACACCATATATTTT. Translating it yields CASSLSGNTIYF.

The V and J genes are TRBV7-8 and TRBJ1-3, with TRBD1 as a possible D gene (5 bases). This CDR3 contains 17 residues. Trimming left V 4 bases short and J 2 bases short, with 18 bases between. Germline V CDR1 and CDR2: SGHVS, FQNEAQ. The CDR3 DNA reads TGTGCCAGCAGCTCTCTGGGACTCGCAGCGGCTGGAAACACCATATATTTT. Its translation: CASSSLGLAAAGNTIYF.

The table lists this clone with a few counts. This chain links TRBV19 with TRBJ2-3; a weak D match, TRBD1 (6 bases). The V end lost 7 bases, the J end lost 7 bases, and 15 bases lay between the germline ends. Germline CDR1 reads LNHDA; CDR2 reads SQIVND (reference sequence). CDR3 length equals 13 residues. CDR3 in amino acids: CASNTQGGNTQYF. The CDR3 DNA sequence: TGTGCCAGTAATACCCAAGGGGGAAATACGCAGTATTTT.

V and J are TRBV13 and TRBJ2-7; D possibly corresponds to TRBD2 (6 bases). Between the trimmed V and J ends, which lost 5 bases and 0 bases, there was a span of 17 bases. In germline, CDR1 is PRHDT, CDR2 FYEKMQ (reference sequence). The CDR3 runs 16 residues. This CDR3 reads CASSPPYSTSSYEQYF. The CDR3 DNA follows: TGTGCCAGCAGCCCTCCTTACTCGACTAGCTCCTACGAGCAGTACTTC.

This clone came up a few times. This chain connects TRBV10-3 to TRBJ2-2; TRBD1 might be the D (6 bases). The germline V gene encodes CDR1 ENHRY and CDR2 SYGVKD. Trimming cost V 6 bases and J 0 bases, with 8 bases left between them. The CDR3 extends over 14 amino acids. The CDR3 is CAIRRQANTGELFF. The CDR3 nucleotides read TGTGCCATCAGAAGACAGGCGAACACCGGGGAGCTGTTTTTT.

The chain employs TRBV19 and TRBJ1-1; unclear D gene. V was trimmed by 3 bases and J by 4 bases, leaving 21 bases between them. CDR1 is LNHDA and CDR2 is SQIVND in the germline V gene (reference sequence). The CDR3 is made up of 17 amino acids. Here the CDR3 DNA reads TGTGCCAGTAGTATTCTCGGGGAAGGCCTAGGGAGCACTGAAGCTTTCTTT. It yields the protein CASSILGEGLGSTEAFF.